This T cell receptor (beta chain) was obtained from a study of T-cell reconstitution after alpha-beta-depleted transplantation in children. For TCRbeta, the library was prepared with unique molecular identifiers. TCRdb recomputed calls from the PCR reads with MiXCR, one row per CDR3 protein. Among some 500,000 distinct CDR3 sequences, about 30% were seen once, and the ten largest hold around 2.4%. CDR3 length: 15 amino acids. CDR1 and CDR2 (germline): SGHAT, FQNNGV. The ends were cut back, 3 bases at V and 8 bases at J, with 17 bases in the middle. The V call is TRBV11-2, the J call TRBJ2-1; the D gene is possibly TRBD2 (5 bases). This receptor was obtained from a human donor who donated a stem cell graft to a child with aplastic anemia. The starting material was PBMCs from the stem cell graft donor, obtained from the stem cell graft. The chain's CDR3 is CASSFGNRFLDEQFF. DNA of the CDR3: TGTGCCAGCAGCTTCGGGAACAGATTCCTCGATGAGCAGTTCTTC.